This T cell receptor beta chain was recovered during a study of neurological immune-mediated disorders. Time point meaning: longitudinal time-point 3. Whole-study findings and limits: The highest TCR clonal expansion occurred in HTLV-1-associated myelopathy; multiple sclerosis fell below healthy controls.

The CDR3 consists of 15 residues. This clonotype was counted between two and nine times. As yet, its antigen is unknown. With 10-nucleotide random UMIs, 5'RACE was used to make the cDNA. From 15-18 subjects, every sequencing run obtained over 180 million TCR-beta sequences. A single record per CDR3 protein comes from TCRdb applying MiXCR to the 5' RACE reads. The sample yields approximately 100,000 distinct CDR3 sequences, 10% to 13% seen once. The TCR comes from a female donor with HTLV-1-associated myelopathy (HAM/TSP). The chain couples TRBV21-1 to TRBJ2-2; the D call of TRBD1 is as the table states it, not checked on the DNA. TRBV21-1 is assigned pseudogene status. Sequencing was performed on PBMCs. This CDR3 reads CASSKVGENTGELFF. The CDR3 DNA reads TGTGCCAGCAGCAAAGTGGGGGAGAACACCGGGGAGCTTTTTTTT.